These 30 T cell receptor beta chains came from one sample sequenced in a study of T cells in women clearing cervical HPV infection. The data were produced by immunoSEQ multiplex PCR, yet TCRdb's version contains in-frame clones alone and is incomplete. In total, the table holds tens of thousands of clones. Sequencing was carried out using blood buffy coat. The receptors were sampled from a woman between 18 and 70 years old with a cervical HPV16 infection that either progressed to CIN3+ or cleared (not recorded which).

The covered CDR3 bases are TGCAGTGCTAGAGATTTGCAGCGGGGGTACACAGATACG. Its translation: CSARDLQRGYTDT. The entire CDR3 reads CSARDLQRGYTDTQYF. The chain carries TRBV20-1 and TRBJ2-3, with TRBD2 identical over 8 bases. The missing CDR3 end, 3 residues past where the read stops, is filled in from the germline J gene. Trimming removed 0 bases from V and 2 bases from J; junction bases left unmatched: 7. The CDR3 extends over 16 amino acids. CDR1 and CDR2 from the germline V gene are DFQATT and SNEGSKA (reference sequence).

On this clone: The CDR3 is cut off 3 residues early in the read; its end comes from the germline J gene. This rearrangement joins TRBV19 to TRBJ1-2; 8 positions agree with TRBD1. Germline V CDR1 and CDR2: LNHDA, SQIVND (reference sequence). There are 14 residues in the CDR3. With V trimmed by 2 bases and J by 4 bases, 3 bases remained unmatched. The CDR3 bases that were read are TGTGCCAGTAGTATAAACACAGGGGGCTATGGC. Translated, it gives CASSINTGGYG. The CDR3 as a whole reads CASSINTGGYGYTF.

Regarding this clone: The CDR3 end is not reached by the read, which stops 3 residues before it; the germline J gene fills it in. The chain is built from TRBV20-1 and TRBJ1-6, with D possibly being TRBD1 (6 bases). The germline gives CDR1 DFQATT, CDR2 SNEGSKA (reference sequence). The CDR3 runs to 13 residues. V was shortened by 3 bases and J by 10 bases, with 13 bases between the two germline ends. The sequenced CDR3 bases are TGCAGTGCTAGGACCCCAGGGGTATCACCC. Translated: CSARTPGVSP. The complete CDR3 sequence is CSARTPGVSPLHF.

The DNA read from the CDR3 is TGTGCCAGCAGTGAGGCCCCGACAGGGGTCGGC. This codes for CASSEAPTGVG. The entire CDR3 reads CASSEAPTGVGYTF. J is TRBJ1-2 and V is TRBV6-1, with 8 bases that match TRBD1. The read halts 3 residues ahead of the CDR3 end, with the missing end drawn from the germline J gene. The CDR3 runs 14 residues. Germline-derived CDR1 and CDR2 are MNHNS and SASEGT.

Turning to this clone: With the read ending 3 residues before the CDR3 end, the germline J gene is used to fill in that end. J is TRBJ2-1 and V is TRBV11-2, with TRBD2 identical over 8 bases. The trim removed 8 bases at V and 4 bases at J, leaving 7 bases unmatched. Germline loops: CDR1 SGHAT, CDR2 FQNNGV. The CDR3 runs 14 residues. The CDR3 bases that were read are TGTGCCAGCGGACTAGCTTCCTCGTACAATGAG. This encodes CASGLASSYNE. In full, the CDR3 is CASGLASSYNEQFF.

A note on this clone: The read is 3 residues too short to cover the CDR3 end, so that end is filled in from the germline J gene. This rearrangement joins TRBV7-9 to TRBJ2-7; D is possibly TRBD1 (5 bases). Germline V CDR1 and CDR2: SEHNR, FQNEAQ (reference sequence). The CDR3 runs 15 residues. V lost 3 bases, J lost 3 bases, and 15 bases lay in between. This CDR3 reads CASSFAGRNLYEQYF. Partial CDR3 DNA: TGTGCCAGCAGCTTTGCAGGGCGTAACCTCTACGAG.

Worth noting for this clone: The missing CDR3 end, 3 residues past where the read stops, is filled in from the germline J gene. The rearrangement links TRBV18 to TRBJ1-2, with D perhaps TRBD1 (6 bases). In germline, CDR1 is KGHSH, CDR2 LQKENI. The CDR3 runs 17 residues. The CDR3 protein is CASSTGTGLAFSYDYTF. Partial CDR3 DNA: TGTGCCAGCTCTACAGGGACCGGTTTAGCATTCTCCTACGAC.

On this clone itself: The DNA ends 3 residues before the CDR3 does, and the rest of the CDR3 is filled in from the germline J gene. This chain connects TRBV19 to TRBJ1-6; the match to TRBD1 covers 8 bases. V shed 4 bases, J shed 9 bases, and the junction held 5 bases outside the gene matches. This CDR3 contains 14 residues. CDR1 and CDR2 (germline): LNHDA, SQIVND (reference sequence). The sequenced part of the CDR3 DNA is TGTGCCAGTAGTAAACAGGGGGGGGGTTCACCC. Encoded protein: CASSKQGGGSP. The entire CDR3 reads CASSKQGGGSPLHF.

A word on this clone: Sequencing ends 3 residues short of the CDR3 end; the germline J gene provides the rest. The V and J genes are TRBV6-2 or TRBV6-3 and TRBJ2-1; D is unclear. The germline gives CDR1 MNHEY, CDR2 SVGEGT. The CDR3 length is 11 residues. Trimming shortened V by 6 bases and J by 4 bases, and 4 bases separated the two germline ends. CDR3 region: CASRLYNEQFF. The CDR3 DNA, read in part, is TGTGCCAGCAGGCTATACAATGAG.

About this clone: The observed sequence ends 3 residues before the CDR3 terminus, with the missing tail filled in from the germline J gene. V usage is TRBV7-9 and J usage is TRBJ2-3, with TRBD2 identical over 7 bases. This CDR3 contains 15 residues. Germline V gene lookup returns CDR1 SEHNR and CDR2 FQNEAQ (reference sequence). CDR3 protein: CASKETRTSEETQYF. CDR3 bases read: TGTGCCAGCAAGGAAACCCGTACTAGCGAAGAGACG.

CDR3 loop: CSARLVASGYNEQFF. Incomplete CDR3 DNA: TGCAGTGCTAGACTGGTGGCTAGCGGATACAATGAG. The chain employs TRBV20-1 and TRBJ2-1; 7 positions match TRBD2. The sequenced fragment ends 3 residues before the CDR3 boundary, so the rest is inferred from the germline J gene. Germline V CDR1 and CDR2: DFQATT, SNEGSKA (reference sequence). Germline trimming cut 2 bases from V and 4 bases from J; bases unmatched to any gene: 8. The CDR3 length is 15 residues.

Incomplete CDR3 DNA: TGTGCCAGCAGCCCCCGGGGGGGCCTATACAATGAG. It translates to CASSPRGGLYNE. The full-length CDR3 reads as CASSPRGGLYNEQFF. This chain uses TRBV11-3 with TRBJ2-1; 8 bases align to TRBD2. Read data end 3 residues before the CDR3 end; the end is taken from the germline J gene. V shed 5 bases, J shed 4 bases, and the junction held 7 bases outside the gene matches. The length of the CDR3 is 15 residues. Germline V gene sequence: CDR1 SGHNT, CDR2 YENEEA.

Regarding this clone: The CDR3 extends 3 residues past the end of the read, so its final part is completed from the germline J gene. This chain uses TRBV19 with TRBJ2-1; D might be TRBD2 (5 bases). The CDR3 totals 16 residues. V was trimmed by 6 bases and J by 8 bases, leaving 23 bases between them. Germline CDR1 LNHDA, CDR2 SQIVND (reference sequence). CDR3 residues: CASRLPGSSRFDEQFF. The CDR3 DNA, read in part, is TGTGCCAGTAGGCTACCGGGGAGTAGTCGTTTCGATGAG.

Concerning this clone itself: The CDR3 end lies 3 residues beyond the end of the read and is filled in from the germline J gene. The chain uses TRBV20-1 and TRBJ2-1; TRBD2 matches at 7 bases. Germline CDR1 reads DFQATT; CDR2 reads SNEGSKA (reference sequence). Germline trimming cut 6 bases from V and 8 bases from J; bases unmatched to any gene: 16. The CDR3 is made up of 15 amino acids. CDR3 bases read: TGCAGTGCCAAAAAAGGGGAGCGGGATATCGATGAG. It codes for CSAKKGERDIDE. The CDR3 in its entirety is CSAKKGERDIDEQFF.

As regards this clone: The read terminates 3 residues ahead of where the CDR3 ends, so the germline J gene completes it. The chain combines TRBV7-2 with TRBJ1-2; D is unresolved. Per the germline V gene, CDR1 is SGHTA and CDR2 is FQGNSA. There are 13 residues in the CDR3. CDR3 bases read: TGTGCCAGCAGCGAAAGACTAGCCAGAGAC. Its translation is CASSERLARD. The entire CDR3 protein is CASSERLARDYTF.

As to this clone: The read falls 3 residues short of the CDR3 end, and the missing part is taken from the germline J gene. This sequence joins TRBV4-1 and TRBJ1-6; 7 positions agree with TRBD1. CDR3 length equals 16 residues. V lost 2 bases, J lost 6 bases, and 7 bases stayed unmatched. CDR1 and CDR2 (germline): MGHRA, YSYEKL. The CDR3: CASSQPPGQSNSPLHF. The sequenced CDR3 bases are TGCGCCAGCAGCCAACCCCCGGGACAGTCTAATTCACCC.

About this clone: Coverage ceases 3 residues before the CDR3 finishes, and the germline J gene fills in the end. The chain couples TRBV5-1 to TRBJ1-1, with D possibly being TRBD1 (5 bases). The germline V gene has CDR1 SGHRS and CDR2 YFSETQ. CDR3 length: 14 amino acids. V lost 4 bases and J lost 6, with 16 bases in between. The CDR3 sequence: CASSPGEANSEAFF. CDR3 DNA (partial): TGCGCCAGCAGCCCGGGGGAAGCAAACTCTGAA. The complete variable domain, with remaining parts taken from reference TRBV5-1 and TRBJ1-1, reads KAGVTQTPRYLIKTRGQQVTLSCSPISGHRSVSWYQQTPGQGLQFLFEYFSETQRNKGNFPGRFSGRQFSNSRSEMNVSTLELGDSALYLCASSPGEANSEAFFGQGTRLTVV.

Note on this clone: The read halts 3 residues ahead of the CDR3 end, with the missing end drawn from the germline J gene. The chain links TRBV18 to TRBJ1-2; D is possibly TRBD1 (6 bases). The germline gives CDR1 KGHSH, CDR2 LQKENI. This CDR3 has 14 residues. V gave up 0 bases and J gave up 6 bases, with 11 bases separating them. CDR3 DNA, as far as it was read: TGTGCCAGCTCACCACCTAGGGACACAGATGGC. It is translated as CASSPPRDTDG. The CDR3 reads in full as CASSPPRDTDGYTF.

Concerning this clone itself: From the germline J gene comes the end of the CDR3, since the read stops 3 residues before it. V and J are TRBV5-3 and TRBJ1-1, with TRBD1 identical over 11 bases. TRBV5-3 is assigned to the ORF class and has an uncertain function. V lost 3 bases and J lost 3; bases outside the gene matches: 10. The CDR3 contains 17 residues. CDR3 bases read: TGTGCCAGAAGCTGGAGAAGGACAGGGGGCGATGACACTGAA. Translation: CARSWRRTGGDDTE. The whole CDR3 region reads CARSWRRTGGDDTEAFF.

A remark on this clone: Read data end 3 residues before the CDR3 end; the end is taken from the germline J gene. This chain joins TRBV5-1 and TRBJ2-7, with 7 positions matching TRBD2. CDR3 length: 15 residues. With V trimmed by 5 bases and J by 0 bases, 8 bases remained unmatched. Germline assignment: CDR1 SGHRS and CDR2 YFSETQ. The sequenced CDR3 bases are TGCGCCAGCAGTATAGGGGAGGGAATCTCCTACGAG. Translating gives CASSIGEGISYE. The entire CDR3 is CASSIGEGISYEQYF. The complete variable domain, with remaining parts taken from reference TRBV5-1 and TRBJ2-7, reads KAGVTQTPRYLIKTRGQQVTLSCSPISGHRSVSWYQQTPGQGLQFLFEYFSETQRNKGNFPGRFSGRQFSNSRSEMNVSTLELGDSALYLCASSIGEGISYEQYFGPGTRLTVT.

Note on this clone: The missing CDR3 end, 3 residues past where the read stops, is filled in from the germline J gene. The chain is built from TRBV5-1 and TRBJ1-2; 7 nucleotides agree with TRBD1. CDR1 is SGHRS and CDR2 is YFSETQ in the germline V gene. After removal of 0 bases from V and 3 bases from J, the junction contained 5 bases not matched to a gene. There are 15 residues in the CDR3. Here the CDR3 reads CASSLGSGGYYGYTF. CDR3 DNA, as far as it was read: TGCGCCAGCAGCTTGGGGTCAGGGGGTTACTATGGC.

Turning to this clone: Read coverage stops 3 residues before the CDR3 terminus; the germline J gene supplies the remainder. The chain links TRBV11-2 to TRBJ2-5; D possibly corresponds to TRBD1 (5 bases). The ends were cut back, 0 bases at V and 2 bases at J, with 10 bases in the middle. The CDR3 runs 15 residues. In germline, CDR1 is SGHAT, CDR2 FQNNGV. The part of the CDR3 DNA that was read is TGTGCCAGCAGCTTAGATGGACATTCACAAGAGACC. Protein product: CASSLDGHSQET. The entire CDR3 sequence reads CASSLDGHSQETQYF.

About this clone itself: The read falls 3 residues short of the CDR3 end, and the missing part is taken from the germline J gene. The chain links TRBV30 to TRBJ2-2, with 7 bases that match TRBD1. This CDR3 spans 15 amino acids. Germline V gives CDR1 GTSNPN, CDR2 SVGIG (reference sequence). Trimming cost V 2 bases and J 4 bases; bases outside gene matches: 7. CDR3 residues: CAWSYGTGATGELFF. Incomplete CDR3 DNA: TGTGCCTGGAGTTATGGAACAGGGGCCACCGGGGAG.

The CDR3 sequence: CASSDTGRVAKNIQYF. Incomplete CDR3 DNA: TGCGCCAGCAGCGACACAGGGAGGGTAGCCAAAAACATT. The chain employs TRBV5-1 and TRBJ2-4, with a weak D call TRBD2 (7 bases). The observed sequence ends 3 residues before the CDR3 terminus, with the missing tail filled in from the germline J gene. This CDR3 has 16 amino acids. Germline V gene sequence: CDR1 SGHRS, CDR2 YFSETQ. Trimming cost V 4 bases and J 0 bases, with 14 bases left between them.

Note on this clone: The read gets to within 3 residues of the CDR3 end, and the germline J gene fills in the rest. This rearrangement joins TRBV6-2 or TRBV6-3 to TRBJ2-4, with D perhaps matching TRBD1 (5 bases). The CDR3 has 13 amino acids. Germline V gene lookup returns CDR1 MNHEY and CDR2 SVGEGT. V lost 7 bases to trimming and J lost 5 bases, with 12 bases between them. This CDR3 is CASKSGNENIQYF. The CDR3 DNA, read in part, is TGTGCCAGCAAATCAGGGAACGAAAACATT.

A word on this clone: The sequence runs out 3 residues before the end of the CDR3; the remainder is reconstructed from the germline J gene. This sequence joins TRBV5-1 and TRBJ1-3; D not certain. The CDR3 has 13 amino acids. Deletions cut 3 bases from V and 3 bases from J, with 7 bases between. Germline lookup yields CDR1 SGHRS and CDR2 YFSETQ. Incomplete CDR3 DNA: TGCGCCAGCAGCTCTAATGTTGGAAACACC. This translates into CASSSNVGNT. From start to end, the CDR3 is CASSSNVGNTIYF.

Regarding this clone: The read ends 3 residues before the CDR3 terminus; that terminus is restored from the germline J gene. V is TRBV7-9 and J is TRBJ1-2; TRBD1 agrees at 8 bases. Germline V CDR1 and CDR2: SEHNR, FQNEAQ (reference sequence). V gave up 5 bases and J gave up 3 bases; unmatched junction bases: 2. The CDR3 is 13 amino acids. The CDR3 sequence is CASSKDRDYGYTF. Partial CDR3 DNA: TGTGCCAGCAGCAAGGACAGGGACTATGGC.

With regard to this clone: The CDR3 end falls 3 residues outside the read, so it is completed with the germline J gene. The chain couples TRBV5-1 to TRBJ2-2, with 10 nucleotides matching TRBD2. The V segment lost 2 bases and the J segment 3 bases; nucleotides outside the gene matches: 4. The germline CDR1 and CDR2 sequences are SGHRS and YFSETQ. The CDR3 totals 16 residues. The sequenced part of the CDR3 DNA is TGCGCCAGCAGCTTTACTAGCGGGAAGTACACCGGGGAG. This encodes CASSFTSGKYTGE. From start to end, the CDR3 is CASSFTSGKYTGELFF. Combining the CDR3 with reference TRBV5-1 and TRBJ2-2 gives the whole variable domain KAGVTQTPRYLIKTRGQQVTLSCSPISGHRSVSWYQQTPGQGLQFLFEYFSETQRNKGNFPGRFSGRQFSNSRSEMNVSTLELGDSALYLCASSFTSGKYTGELFFGEGSRLTVL.

About this clone: The CDR3 end lies 3 residues beyond the end of the read and is filled in from the germline J gene. The chain is built from TRBV19 and TRBJ2-4; 7 bases are shared with TRBD1. The CDR3 runs to 14 residues. The V gene's germline CDR1 is LNHDA and CDR2 SQIVND (reference sequence). The covered CDR3 bases are TGTGCCAGCGAAGAAATAGACAGGGCGGGTGGT. This encodes CASEEIDRAGG. The complete CDR3 sequence is CASEEIDRAGGQYF.

Notes on this clone: Read data end 3 residues before the CDR3 end; the end is taken from the germline J gene. This chain joins TRBV20-1 and TRBJ2-7; TRBD2 agrees at 10 bases. CDR1 and CDR2 from the germline V gene are DFQATT and SNEGSKA (reference sequence). Losses at the gene ends were 2 bases for V and 5 bases for J; bases not matched to a gene: 6. The CDR3 sequence is 14 residues long. This CDR3 is CSARSLTSGNEQYF. The CDR3 DNA, read in part, is TGCAGTGCTAGAAGTTTAACTAGCGGGAACGAG.